The 15 T cell receptor beta chains reported below all come from one sample, sequenced in a study of blood T cell repertoires in COVID-19. The repertoire was sequenced with immunoSEQ multiplex PCR; TCRdb's copy has only in-frame clones and lacks some. The top ten clones hold 8.8% of a sample with fewer than 150,000 clones, under 85% of them seen once. The sequenced sample consisted of peripheral blood. The receptors were gathered from a woman aged 80 or older in a cohort sampled during active or convalescent COVID-19.

This clone came up once. The chain employs TRBV28 and TRBJ1-1; D remains unclear. The germline gives CDR1 MDHEN, CDR2 SYDVKM. This CDR3 has 12 amino acids. The V gene lost 1 base and the J gene lost 11 bases, with 11 bases spanning the gap. DNA of the CDR3: TGTGCCAGCAGTTTATCGTTGGGAGCGGCTTTCTTT. Protein: CASSLSLGAAFF.

The rearrangement joins TRBV6-5 to TRBJ2-4, with D perhaps TRBD1 (5 bases). The germline V gene encodes CDR1 MNHEY and CDR2 SVGAGI. Trimming took 2 bases from V and 2 from J, leaving 10 bases between them. The CDR3 length is 15 residues. This CDR3 is CASSYRSGTKNIQYF. CDR3 nucleotides: TGTGCCAGCAGTTACCGGTCAGGGACCAAAAACATTCAGTACTTC.

The gene calls are TRBV6-5 and TRBJ1-4; 7 nucleotides line up with TRBD1. The CDR3 is 13 amino acids. Germline CDR1 reads MNHEY; CDR2 reads SVGAGI. V trimming: 11 bases; J trimming: 4 bases; junction bases outside the gene matches: 7. CDR3 sequence reads: CACKGQNNEKLFF. Here the CDR3 DNA reads TGTGCCTGCAAGGGACAGAATAATGAAAAACTGTTTTTT.

This clone has only one observation. This CDR3 reads CASSPRPGQGIDTQYF. The CDR3 coding sequence is TGTGCCAGCTCACCACGTCCGGGACAGGGTATAGATACGCAGTATTTT. The chain is built from TRBV18 and TRBJ2-3, with 9 positions matching TRBD1. The length of the CDR3 is 16 residues. Per the germline V gene, CDR1 is KGHSH and CDR2 is LQKENI. V was clipped by 1 base and J by 5 bases; unmatched bases: 7.

The rearrangement uses TRBV25-1 and TRBJ2-7, with a possible D match to TRBD1 (5 bases). This CDR3 region has 11 residues. The V end was cut by 11 bases, the J end by 11 bases, with 19 bases between. Germline V gene data show CDR1 as MGHDK and CDR2 as SYGVNS. CDR3 protein: CAVQPKAREYF. The CDR3 bases are TGTGCCGTCCAACCGAAAGCCAGGGAGTACTTC.

The V gene is TRBV6-5, the J gene TRBJ1-4; a possible D gene is TRBD1 (5 bases). Germline assignment: CDR1 MNHEY and CDR2 SVGAGI. The germline V and J ends were trimmed by 0 bases and 8 bases, with 10 bases remaining between them. The CDR3 is 14 amino acids. In DNA, the CDR3 is TGTGCCAGCAGTTACTCCCAGGGAAACGAAAAACTGTTTTTT. Its translation is CASSYSQGNEKLFF.

The chain couples TRBV2 to TRBJ2-3; no clear D gene. Trimming stripped 7 bases from V and 0 bases from J, with 5 bases between. This CDR3 is 12 amino acids long. The V gene's germline CDR1 is SNHLY and CDR2 FYNNEI. The CDR3 here is CASTLSTDTQYF. The CDR3 coding sequence is TGTGCCAGCACACTAAGCACAGATACGCAGTATTTT. Complete variable domain (other parts from reference TRBV2 and TRBJ2-3): EPEVTQTPSHQVTQMGQEVILRCVPISNHLYFYWYRQILGQKVEFLVSFYNNEISEKSEIFDDQFSVERPDGSNFTLKIRSTKLEDSAMYFCASTLSTDTQYFGPGTRLTVL.

The V and J genes are TRBV30 and TRBJ2-5; TRBD2 matches at 11 bases. Looked up from germline, CDR1 is GTSNPN and CDR2 is SVGIG (reference sequence). V dropped 3 bases and J dropped 11; count of bases not matched to a gene: 11. The CDR3 runs 14 residues. CDR3 nucleotide sequence: TGTGCCTGGAGGAGGGCTAGCGGGGGGCCCCTACAGTACTTC. It yields the protein CAWRRASGGPLQYF.

The chain joins TRBV28 to TRBJ2-7, with a weak D call TRBD1 (5 bases). The CDR3 spans 14 residues. Germline V gene data show CDR1 as MDHEN and CDR2 as SYDVKM. Trimming took off 7 bases at V and 3 bases at J, with 16 bases between the two ends. As DNA, the CDR3 is TGTGCCAGCATGGTCGTAAGGGGTTTCTACGAGCAGTACGTC. Protein sequence: CASMVVRGFYEQYV.

DNA for the CDR3: TGTGCCTGGTCGCCGGGGGGGACAGGGTCTGACGAGCAGTACTTC. Translation: CAWSPGGTGSDEQYF. V gene TRBV30 combines with J gene TRBJ2-7, with a weak D call TRBD1 (9 bases). V lost 5 bases and J lost 5, with 22 bases in between. Per the germline V gene, CDR1 is GTSNPN and CDR2 is SVGIG (reference sequence). The CDR3 loop spans 15 amino acids. Combining the CDR3 with reference TRBV30 and TRBJ2-7 gives the whole variable domain SQTIHQWPATLVQPVGSPLSLECTVEGTSNPNLYWYRQAAGRGLQLLFYSVGIGQISSEVPQNLSASRPQDRQFILSSKKLLLSDSGFYLCAWSPGGTGSDEQYFGPGTRLTVT.

The CDR3 spells CATSGGAITDTQYF. DNA for the CDR3: TGTGCCACCAGCGGGGGGGCCATCACAGATACGCAGTATTTT. J is TRBJ2-3 and V is TRBV15, with a weak D call TRBD2 (7 bases). The CDR3 has 14 residues. The germline gives CDR1 LNHNV, CDR2 YYDKDF (reference sequence). V dropped 5 bases and J dropped 2 bases, with 11 bases sitting between them.

The chain joins TRBV7-8 to TRBJ2-1, with D possibly being TRBD1 (6 bases). The CDR3 is made up of 14 amino acids. The V gene lost 5 bases and the J gene lost 0 bases, with 8 bases spanning the gap. CDR1 and CDR2 from the germline V gene are SGHVS and FQNEAQ. CDR3 in DNA: TGTGCCAGCAGCAACAGGGCCTCCTACAATGAGCAGTTCTTC. Translated: CASSNRASYNEQFF.

This chain joins TRBV7-3 and TRBJ2-3, with 8 nucleotides matching TRBD2. The V gene end was trimmed by 4 bases and the J gene end by 5 bases; junction bases not matched to a gene: 14. Germline CDR1 SGHTA, CDR2 FQGTGA. This CDR3 contains 17 residues. The CDR3 DNA follows: TGTGCCAGCAGCTACGATATGACAGCGGGGGACTTAGATACGCAGTATTTT. This gives the protein CASSYDMTAGDLDTQYF.

The chain couples TRBV12-2 to TRBJ2-5; TRBD1 is the table's D call and was not checked against the DNA. TRBV12-2 is classified as a pseudogene. This CDR3 contains 19 residues. The CDR3 sequence: CASRFSFLEDRDRGETQYF. The CDR3 nucleotides read TGTGCAAGTCGCTTCTCCTTCCTCGAGGACAGGGACAGGGGAGAGACCCAGTACTTC.

The V call is TRBV5-8, the J call TRBJ1-1; 7 bases align to TRBD1. The CDR3 runs to 14 residues. Germline CDR1 is SGHTS and CDR2 is YDEGEE. Trimming at V came to 6 bases and at J to 2 bases, leaving 7 bases not matched to a gene. CDR3 in DNA: TGTGCCAGCACTTACAGGGGCGTTAACACTGAAGCTTTCTTT. Translation: CASTYRGVNTEAFF. Full variable domain (missing parts from reference TRBV5-8 and TRBJ1-1): EAGVTQSPTHLIKTRGQQATLRCSPISGHTSVYWYQQALGLGLQFLLWYDEGEERNRGNFPPRFSGRQFPNYSSELNVNALELEDSALYLCASTYRGVNTEAFFGQGTRLTVV.